The entry below gives a single TCR beta chain sequence along with its context. No antigen is known for it. This entry belongs to a study of cytomegalovirus exposure and HLA in healthy donors. Both 60 Vbeta primers and 13 Jbeta primers went into the PCR. Libraries were prepared by immunoSEQ multiplex PCR; TCRdb keeps only in-frame clonotypes and omits some of them. The data hold fewer than 200,000 clones, with roughly four fifths observed a single time. General study points: CMV antigen specificity was confirmed in vitro for a few CMV-associated chains. Later on, a genetic analysis was performed. It linked a missense variant in DCLRE1C with V- and J-gene trimming of TCR beta. Altogether, 160 or so TCR beta chains were recorded as cytomegalovirus-associated.

Trimming removed 2 bases from V and 3 bases from J; junction bases left unmatched: 8. CDR1 SGHTA and CDR2 FQGTGA come from the germline V gene. This CDR3 comprises 16 residues. The specimen was PBMCs. The sequence came from a female donor in good health and CMV-seronegative. The gene calls are TRBV7-3 and TRBJ2-7, with TRBD2 identical over 9 bases. The CDR3 reads CASSLVGLALYYEQYF. In DNA, the CDR3 is TGTGCCAGCAGCTTAGTAGGACTAGCGCTTTACTACGAGCAGTACTTC.